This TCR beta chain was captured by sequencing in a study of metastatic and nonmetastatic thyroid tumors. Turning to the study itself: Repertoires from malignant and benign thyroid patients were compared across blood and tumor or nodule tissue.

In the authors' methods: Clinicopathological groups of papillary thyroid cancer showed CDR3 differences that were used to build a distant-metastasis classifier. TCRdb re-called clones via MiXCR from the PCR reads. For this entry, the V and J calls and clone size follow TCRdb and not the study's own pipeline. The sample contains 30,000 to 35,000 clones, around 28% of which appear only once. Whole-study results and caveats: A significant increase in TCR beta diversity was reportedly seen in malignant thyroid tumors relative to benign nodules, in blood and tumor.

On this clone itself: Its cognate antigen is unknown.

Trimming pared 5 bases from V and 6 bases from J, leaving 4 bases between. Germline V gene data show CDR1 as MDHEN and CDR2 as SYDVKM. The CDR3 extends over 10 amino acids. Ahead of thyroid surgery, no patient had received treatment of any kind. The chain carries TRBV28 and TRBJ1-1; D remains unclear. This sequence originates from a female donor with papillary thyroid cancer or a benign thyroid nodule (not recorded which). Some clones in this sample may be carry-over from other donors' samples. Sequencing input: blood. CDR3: CASSVSEAFF. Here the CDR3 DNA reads TGTGCCAGCAGTGTTTCTGAAGCTTTCTTT.